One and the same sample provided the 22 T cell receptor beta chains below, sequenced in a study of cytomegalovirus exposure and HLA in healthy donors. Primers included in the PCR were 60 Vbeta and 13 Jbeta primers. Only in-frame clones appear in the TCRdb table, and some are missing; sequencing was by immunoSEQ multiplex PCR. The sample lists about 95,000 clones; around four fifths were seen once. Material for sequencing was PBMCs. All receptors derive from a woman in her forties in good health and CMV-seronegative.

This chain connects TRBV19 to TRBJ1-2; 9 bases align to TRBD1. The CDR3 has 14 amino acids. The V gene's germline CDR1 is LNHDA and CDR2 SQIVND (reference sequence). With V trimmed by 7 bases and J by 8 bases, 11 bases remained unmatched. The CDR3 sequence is CASTPGTGFTGYTF. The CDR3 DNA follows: TGTGCCAGTACCCCCGGGACAGGGTTTACGGGCTACACCTTC.

CDR3 sequence (DNA): TGTGCCATCAGTGATCTGAGCGGGGGCCCCCTGGGGGAGCAGTACTTC. Translation: CAISDLSGGPLGEQYF. This chain joins TRBV10-3 and TRBJ2-7; 8 bases match TRBD2. Germline V gene data show CDR1 as ENHRY and CDR2 as SYGVKD. With 3 bases clipped from V and 7 bases from J, the junction kept 14 bases outside the gene matches. This CDR3 is built from 16 residues.

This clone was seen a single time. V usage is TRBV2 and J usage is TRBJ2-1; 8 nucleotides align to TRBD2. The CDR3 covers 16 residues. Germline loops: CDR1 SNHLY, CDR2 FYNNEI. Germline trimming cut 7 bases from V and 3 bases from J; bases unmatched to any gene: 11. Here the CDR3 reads CASTPRAGGNYNEQFF. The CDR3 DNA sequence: TGTGCCAGCACCCCCCGGGCGGGGGGAAACTACAATGAGCAGTTCTTC.

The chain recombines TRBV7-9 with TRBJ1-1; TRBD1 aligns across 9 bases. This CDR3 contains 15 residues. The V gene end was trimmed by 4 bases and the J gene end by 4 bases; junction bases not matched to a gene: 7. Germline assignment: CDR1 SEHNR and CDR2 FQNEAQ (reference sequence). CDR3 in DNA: TGTGCCAGCAGCTGGGGACAGGGACTGGGCACTGAAGCTTTCTTT. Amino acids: CASSWGQGLGTEAFF.

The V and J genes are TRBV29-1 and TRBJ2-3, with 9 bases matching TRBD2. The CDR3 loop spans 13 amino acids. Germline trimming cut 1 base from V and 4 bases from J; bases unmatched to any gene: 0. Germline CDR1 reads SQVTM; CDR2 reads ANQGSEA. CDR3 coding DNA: TGCAGCGTTGAAGGGACTAGCGCAGATACGCAGTATTTT. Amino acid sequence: CSVEGTSADTQYF.

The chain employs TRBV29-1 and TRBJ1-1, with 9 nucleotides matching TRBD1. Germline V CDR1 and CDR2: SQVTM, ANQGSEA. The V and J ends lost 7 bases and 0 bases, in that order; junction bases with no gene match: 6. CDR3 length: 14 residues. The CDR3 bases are TGCAGCGGCCAGGGACAGGGATTGAACACTGAAGCTTTCTTT. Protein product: CSGQGQGLNTEAFF. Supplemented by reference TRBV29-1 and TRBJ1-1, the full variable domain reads SAVISQKPSRDICQRGTSLTIQCQVDSQVTMMFWYRQQPGQSLTLIATANQGSEATYESGFVIDKFPISRPNLTFSTLTVSNMSPEDSSIYLCSGQGQGLNTEAFFGQGTRLTVV.

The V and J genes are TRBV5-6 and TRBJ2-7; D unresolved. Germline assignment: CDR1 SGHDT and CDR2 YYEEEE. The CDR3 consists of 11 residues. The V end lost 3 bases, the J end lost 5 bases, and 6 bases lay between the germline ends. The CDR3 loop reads CASSSNNEQYF. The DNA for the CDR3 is TGTGCCAGCAGCTCGAACAACGAGCAGTACTTC.

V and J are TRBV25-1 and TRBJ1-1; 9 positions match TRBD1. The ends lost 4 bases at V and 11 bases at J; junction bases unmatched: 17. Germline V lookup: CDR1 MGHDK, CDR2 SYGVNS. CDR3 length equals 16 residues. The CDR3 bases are TGTGCCAGCAGTGCCATTTATCCGGGACAGGGAGAGGTCGCTTTCTTT. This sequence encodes CASSAIYPGQGEVAFF.

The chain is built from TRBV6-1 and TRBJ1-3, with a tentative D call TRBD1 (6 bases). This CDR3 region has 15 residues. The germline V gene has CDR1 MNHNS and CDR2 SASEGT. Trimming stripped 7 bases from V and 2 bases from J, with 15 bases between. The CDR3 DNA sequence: TGTGCCAGCACCGGAACTACAGGGACTGGAAACACCATATATTTT. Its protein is CASTGTTGTGNTIYF.

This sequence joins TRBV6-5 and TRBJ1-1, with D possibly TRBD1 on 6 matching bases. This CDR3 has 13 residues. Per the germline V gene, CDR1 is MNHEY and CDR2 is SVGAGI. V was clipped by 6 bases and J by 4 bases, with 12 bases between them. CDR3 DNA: TGTGCCAGCAGATCCACAGGGCTCACTGAAGCTTTCTTT. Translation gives CASRSTGLTEAFF.

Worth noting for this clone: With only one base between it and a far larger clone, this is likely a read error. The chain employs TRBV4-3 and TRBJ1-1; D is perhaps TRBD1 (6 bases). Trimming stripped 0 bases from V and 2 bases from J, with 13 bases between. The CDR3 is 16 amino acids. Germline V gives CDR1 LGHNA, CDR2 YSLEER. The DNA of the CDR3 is TGCGCCAGCAGCCAAGATCACAGGGTGCTCAACACTGAAGCTTTCTTT. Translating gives CASSQDHRVLNTEAFF.

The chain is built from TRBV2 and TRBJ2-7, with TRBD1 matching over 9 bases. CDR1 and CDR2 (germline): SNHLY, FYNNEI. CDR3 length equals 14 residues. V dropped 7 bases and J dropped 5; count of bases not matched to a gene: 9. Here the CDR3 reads CASKSLQGANEQYF. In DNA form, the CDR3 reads TGTGCCAGCAAGTCCCTACAGGGGGCGAACGAGCAGTACTTC.

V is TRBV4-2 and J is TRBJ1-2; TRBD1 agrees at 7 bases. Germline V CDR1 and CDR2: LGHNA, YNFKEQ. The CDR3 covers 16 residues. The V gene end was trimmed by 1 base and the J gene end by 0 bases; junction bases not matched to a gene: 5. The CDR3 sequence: CASSQVQGRSNYGYTF. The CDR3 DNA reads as TGTGCCAGCAGCCAAGTACAGGGGAGGTCTAACTATGGCTACACCTTC.

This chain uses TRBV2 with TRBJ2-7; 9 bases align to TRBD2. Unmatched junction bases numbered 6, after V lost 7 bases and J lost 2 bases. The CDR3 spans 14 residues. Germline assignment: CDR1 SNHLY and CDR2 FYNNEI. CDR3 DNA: TGTGCCAGCAAAAGACTAGCGGCGCCCTACGAGCAGTACTTC. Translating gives CASKRLAAPYEQYF.

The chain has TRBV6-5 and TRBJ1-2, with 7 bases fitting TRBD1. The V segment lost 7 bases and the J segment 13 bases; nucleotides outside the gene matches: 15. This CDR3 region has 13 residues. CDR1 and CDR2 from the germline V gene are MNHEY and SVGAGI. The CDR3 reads CASKFPGQPRVTF. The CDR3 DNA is TGTGCCAGCAAGTTCCCGGGACAGCCGAGAGTCACCTTC.

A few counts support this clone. As DNA, the CDR3 is TGTGCCAGAAGCTTGGGACTAGCGGGGGAGAACAACAATGAGCAGTTCTTC. Translating it yields CARSLGLAGENNNEQFF. The genes are TRBV5-3 and TRBJ2-1; 12 positions match TRBD2. TRBV5-3 is an open reading frame, and its role is uncertain. The CDR3 is made up of 17 amino acids. V lost 0 bases and J lost 5; bases outside the gene matches: 6.

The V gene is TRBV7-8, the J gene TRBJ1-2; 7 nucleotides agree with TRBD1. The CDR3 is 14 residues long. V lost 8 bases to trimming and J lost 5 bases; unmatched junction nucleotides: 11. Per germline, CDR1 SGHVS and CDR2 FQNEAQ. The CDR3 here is CASRRTGSSYGYTF. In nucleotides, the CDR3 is TGTGCCAGCCGACGGACAGGATCGTCTTATGGCTACACCTTC.

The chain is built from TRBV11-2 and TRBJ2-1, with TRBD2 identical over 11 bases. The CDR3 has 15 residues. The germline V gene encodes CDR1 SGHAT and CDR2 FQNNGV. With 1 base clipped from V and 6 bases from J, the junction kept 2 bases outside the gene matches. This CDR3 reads CASSLGSGGVNEQFF. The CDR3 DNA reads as TGTGCCAGCAGCTTAGGTAGCGGGGGGGTCAATGAGCAGTTCTTC.

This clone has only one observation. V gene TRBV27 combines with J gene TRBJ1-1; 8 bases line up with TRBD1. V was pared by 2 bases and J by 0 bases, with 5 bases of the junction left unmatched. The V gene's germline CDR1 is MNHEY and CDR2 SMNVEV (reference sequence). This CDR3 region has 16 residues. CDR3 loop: CASSLGQGLMNTEAFF. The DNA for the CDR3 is TGTGCCAGCAGTTTAGGACAGGGTCTGATGAACACTGAAGCTTTCTTT.

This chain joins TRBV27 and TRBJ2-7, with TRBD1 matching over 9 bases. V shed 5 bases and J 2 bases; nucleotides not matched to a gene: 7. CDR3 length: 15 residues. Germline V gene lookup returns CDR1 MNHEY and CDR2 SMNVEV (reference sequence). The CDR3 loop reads CASSRQGGNAYEQYF. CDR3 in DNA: TGTGCCAGCAGTCGACAGGGGGGAAACGCCTACGAGCAGTACTTC.

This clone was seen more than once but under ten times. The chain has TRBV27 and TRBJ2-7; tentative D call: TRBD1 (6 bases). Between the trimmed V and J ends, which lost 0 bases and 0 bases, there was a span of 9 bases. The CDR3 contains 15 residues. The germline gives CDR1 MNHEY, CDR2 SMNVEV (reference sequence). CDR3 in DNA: TGTGCCAGCAGTTTATCGTCGGACAGCTCCTACGAGCAGTACTTC. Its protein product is CASSLSSDSSYEQYF.

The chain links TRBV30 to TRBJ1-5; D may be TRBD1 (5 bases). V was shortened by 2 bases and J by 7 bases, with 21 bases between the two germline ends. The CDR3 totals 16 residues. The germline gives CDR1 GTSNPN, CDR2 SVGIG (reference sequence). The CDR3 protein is CAWSRPLGQGDQPQHF. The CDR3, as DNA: TGTGCCTGGAGTCGGCCTTTGGGGCAGGGTGACCAGCCCCAGCATTTT.